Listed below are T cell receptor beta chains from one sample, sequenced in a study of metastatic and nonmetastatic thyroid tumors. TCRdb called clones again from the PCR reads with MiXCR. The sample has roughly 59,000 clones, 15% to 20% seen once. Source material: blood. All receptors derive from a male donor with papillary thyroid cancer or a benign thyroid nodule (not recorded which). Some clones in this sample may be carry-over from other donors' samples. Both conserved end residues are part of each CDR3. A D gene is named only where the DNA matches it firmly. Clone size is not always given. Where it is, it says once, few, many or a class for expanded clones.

cdr3_nt: TGTGCCAGCAGCGCCGACAGGGGCAGCTCCTACGAGCAGTACTTC
cdr3_aa: CASSADRGSSYEQYF
v_call: TRBV7-9
clone_size: -
d_call: TRBD1
j_call: TRBJ2-7

cdr3_nt: TGTGCCAGCAGCTTAGGCCCGCGGTCCATTCCCCTTAATTCACCCCTCCACTTT
cdr3_aa: CASSLGPRSIPLNSPLHF
v_call: TRBV7-2
clone_size: many
d_call: -
j_call: TRBJ1-6

cdr3_nt: TGTGCCAGTACTAGCCGAAAGGGGATCACTGAAGCTTTCTTT
cdr3_aa: CASTSRKGITEAFF
v_call: TRBV19
clone_size: many
d_call: -
j_call: TRBJ1-1

cdr3_nt: TGTGCCAGCACCTCGGGGCCAGATACGCAGTATTTT
cdr3_aa: CASTSGPDTQYF
v_call: TRBV28
clone_size: many
d_call: -
j_call: TRBJ2-3

cdr3_nt: TGTGCCAGCAGCTTAGGAATTAACTATGGCTACACCTTC
cdr3_aa: CASSLGINYGYTF
v_call: TRBV7-9
clone_size: many
d_call: -
j_call: TRBJ1-2

cdr3_nt: TGTGCCAGCAGCCAATTCGACGGCACCGGGGAGCTGTTTTTT
cdr3_aa: CASSQFDGTGELFF
v_call: TRBV3-1
clone_size: many
d_call: -
j_call: TRBJ2-2

cdr3_nt: TGTGCCAGCAGCGTAGCCATCGTCGTAGCGGATCCCACTAGCACAGATACGCAGTATTTT
cdr3_aa: CASSVAIVVADPTSTDTQYF
v_call: TRBV9
clone_size: -
d_call: -
j_call: TRBJ2-3

cdr3_nt: TGTGCCAGCGCCTCCTGGGAAGCTGGTGCACAAGAGACCCAGTACTTC
cdr3_aa: CASASWEAGAQETQYF
v_call: TRBV6-1
clone_size: -
d_call: -
j_call: TRBJ2-5

cdr3_nt: TGTGCCAGCAGTACACCCCCGCTAGCTCTCCCTACTCTCAATGAGCAGTTCTTC
cdr3_aa: CASSTPPLALPTLNEQFF
v_call: TRBV12-3/TRBV12-4
clone_size: many
d_call: -
j_call: TRBJ2-1

cdr3_nt: TGTGCCAGCAGTTGTAGACTAGCGGGAGGCCACTCCTACAATGATCAGTTCTTC
cdr3_aa: CASSCRLAGGHSYNDQFF
v_call: TRBV6-9
clone_size: few
d_call: TRBD2
j_call: TRBJ2-1

cdr3_nt: TGTGCCAGCAGTCAGAGGGGGAAGGGCTACACCTTC
cdr3_aa: CASSQRGKGYTF
v_call: TRBV27
clone_size: many
d_call: -
j_call: TRBJ1-2

cdr3_nt: TGCGCCAGCAGCCAATATACTAGCGGGAGAAAAAATGAGCAGTTCTTC
cdr3_aa: CASSQYTSGRKNEQFF
v_call: TRBV4-3
clone_size: -
d_call: TRBD2
j_call: TRBJ2-1

cdr3_nt: TGTGCCAGCAGTTTCCAACTAGCGGGGGACACCGGGGAGCTGTTTTTT
cdr3_aa: CASSFQLAGDTGELFF
v_call: TRBV6-1
clone_size: -
d_call: TRBD2
j_call: TRBJ2-2

cdr3_nt: TGTGCTAGCAGCCCAAGGACTAGCGGAACGAGCTCCTACAATGAGCAGTTCTTC
cdr3_aa: CASSPRTSGTSSYNEQFF
v_call: TRBV7-7
clone_size: many
d_call: TRBD2
j_call: TRBJ2-1

cdr3_nt: TGTGCCACCGGGACAAGGAACTATGGCTACACCTTC
cdr3_aa: CATGTRNYGYTF
v_call: TRBV19
clone_size: medium-sized
d_call: -
j_call: TRBJ1-2